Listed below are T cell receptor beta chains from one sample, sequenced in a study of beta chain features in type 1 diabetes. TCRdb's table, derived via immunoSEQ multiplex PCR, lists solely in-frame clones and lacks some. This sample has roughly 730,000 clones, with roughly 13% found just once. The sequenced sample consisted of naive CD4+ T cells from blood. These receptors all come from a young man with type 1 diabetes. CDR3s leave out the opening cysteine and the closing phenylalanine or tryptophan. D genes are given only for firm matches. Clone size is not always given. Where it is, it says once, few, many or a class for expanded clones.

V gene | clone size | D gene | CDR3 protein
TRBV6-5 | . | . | ASSFRAADQPQH
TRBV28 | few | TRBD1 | ASSSQGAGANEKLF
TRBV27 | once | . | ASSPPPGPMGYGYT
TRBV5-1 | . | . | ASSKDRYEQY
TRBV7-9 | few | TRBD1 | ASSLGTGQGYGYT
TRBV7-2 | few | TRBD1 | ASSVYRGNYGYT
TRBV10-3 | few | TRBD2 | AIRPSGGIETQY
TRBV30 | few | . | AWSRPETSQVLSYT
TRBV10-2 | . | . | ASSEREKGYGYT
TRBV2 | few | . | ASSVDFSSTDTQY
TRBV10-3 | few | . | AISESSWF
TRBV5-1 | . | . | ACREVFENTGELF
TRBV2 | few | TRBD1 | ASSGQEDTEAF
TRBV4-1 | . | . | ASSQVGSGNQPQH
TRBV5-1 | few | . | ASSLVRGGGNEQF
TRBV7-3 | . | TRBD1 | ASSLLGTGGENPYEQY
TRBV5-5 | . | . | ASSLDGANIQY
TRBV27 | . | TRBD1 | ASSPMTGGLETQY
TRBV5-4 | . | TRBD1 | ASSPGTGIEQY
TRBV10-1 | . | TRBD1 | ASRGTGLGTQY
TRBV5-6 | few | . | ASSLGRRGDGYT